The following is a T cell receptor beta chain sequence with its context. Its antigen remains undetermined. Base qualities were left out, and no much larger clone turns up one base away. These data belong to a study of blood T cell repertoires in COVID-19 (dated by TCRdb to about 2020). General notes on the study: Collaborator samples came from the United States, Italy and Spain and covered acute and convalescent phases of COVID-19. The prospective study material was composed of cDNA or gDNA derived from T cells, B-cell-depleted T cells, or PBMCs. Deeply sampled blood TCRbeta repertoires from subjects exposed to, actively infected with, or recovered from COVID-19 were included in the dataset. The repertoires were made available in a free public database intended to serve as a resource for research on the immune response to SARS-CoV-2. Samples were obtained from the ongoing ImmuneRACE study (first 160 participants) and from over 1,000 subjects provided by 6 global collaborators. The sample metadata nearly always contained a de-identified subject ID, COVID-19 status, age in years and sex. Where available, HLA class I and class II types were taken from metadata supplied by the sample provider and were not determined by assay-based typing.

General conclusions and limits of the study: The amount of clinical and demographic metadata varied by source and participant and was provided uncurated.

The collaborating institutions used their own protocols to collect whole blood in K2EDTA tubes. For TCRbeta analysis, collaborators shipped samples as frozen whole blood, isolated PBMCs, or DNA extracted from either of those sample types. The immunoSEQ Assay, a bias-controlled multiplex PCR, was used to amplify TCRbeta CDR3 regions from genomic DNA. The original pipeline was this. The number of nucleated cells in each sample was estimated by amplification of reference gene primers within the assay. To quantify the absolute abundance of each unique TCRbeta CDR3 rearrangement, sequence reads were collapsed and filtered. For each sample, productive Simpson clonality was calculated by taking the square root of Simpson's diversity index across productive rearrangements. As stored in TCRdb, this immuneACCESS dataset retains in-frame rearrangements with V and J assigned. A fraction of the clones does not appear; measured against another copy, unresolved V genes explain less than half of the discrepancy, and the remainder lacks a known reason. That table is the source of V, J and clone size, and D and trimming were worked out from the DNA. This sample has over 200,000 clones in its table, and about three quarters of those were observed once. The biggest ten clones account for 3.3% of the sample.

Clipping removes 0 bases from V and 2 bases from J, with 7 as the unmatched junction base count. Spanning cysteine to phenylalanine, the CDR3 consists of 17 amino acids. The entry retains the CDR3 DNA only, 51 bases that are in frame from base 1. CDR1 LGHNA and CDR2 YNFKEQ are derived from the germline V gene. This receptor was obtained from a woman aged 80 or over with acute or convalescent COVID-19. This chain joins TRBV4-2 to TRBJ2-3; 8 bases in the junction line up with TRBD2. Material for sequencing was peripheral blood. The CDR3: CASSQDLPSGYTDTQYF. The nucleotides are TGTGCCAGCAGCCAAGACTTGCCTAGCGGGTACACAGATACGCAGTATTTT.